The 31 T cell receptor beta chains below come from one sample, sequenced in a study of T-cell reconstitution after alpha-beta-depleted transplantation in children. This sample's TCRbeta library carried unique molecular identifier barcodes. One entry per CDR3 protein, called by TCRdb with MiXCR from the PCR reads. The repertoire holds around 500,000 distinct CDR3 sequences, with roughly 23% as singletons. Sample: PBMCs, mostly from graft donor cells, taken 360 days after TCRalphabeta/CD19-depleted stem cell transplant. These TCRs come from a boy younger than two who had a stem cell transplant for acute myeloid leukemia, so the T cells may come from the graft donor.

V gene TRBV12-3 or TRBV12-4 combines with J gene TRBJ1-2; 7 nucleotides line up with TRBD1. The J segment lost 4 bases and the V segment lost 6 bases, leaving 8 bases of the junction unmatched. The CDR3 covers 14 residues. CDR3: CASSSSGGGYGYTF. The CDR3 nucleotides are TGTGCCAGCAGCTCGTCAGGGGGAGGCTATGGCTACACCTTC.

J is TRBJ2-7 and V is TRBV5-1; the match to TRBD2 covers 9 bases. Germline values: CDR1 SGHRS, CDR2 YFSETQ. The length of the CDR3 is 15 residues. The junction had 7 bases not matched to a gene; V was cut back by 3 bases and J by 3 bases. CDR3 in amino acids: CASSWVAGDIYEQYF. The CDR3 DNA follows: TGCGCCAGCAGCTGGGTAGCGGGAGACATCTACGAGCAGTACTTC.

This clonotype was seen many times. V gene TRBV12-3 or TRBV12-4 combines with J gene TRBJ1-2; possible D gene TRBD1, 6 bases. This CDR3 has 13 residues. V was pared by 3 bases and J by 7 bases, with 12 bases between. The DNA of the CDR3 is TGTGCCAGCAGTTTGGCAGGGGTCGGTGGCTACACCTTC. This sequence encodes CASSLAGVGGYTF.

This clonotype was counted between two and nine times. This chain uses TRBV5-1 with TRBJ2-1, with D possibly being TRBD1 or TRBD2 (5 bases each). This CDR3 region has 16 residues. With 4 bases removed from V and 0 bases from J, the gap between germline ends came to 14 bases. Germline CDR1 reads SGHRS; CDR2 reads YFSETQ. The CDR3 region is CASSPGTHSSYNEQFF. CDR3 nucleotides: TGCGCCAGCAGCCCTGGGACCCACAGCTCCTACAATGAGCAGTTCTTC.

The gene calls are TRBV6-1 and TRBJ1-2; no reliable D call. The length of the CDR3 is 11 residues. Germline values: CDR1 MNHNS, CDR2 SASEGT. V was clipped by 6 bases and J by 6 bases, with 8 bases between them. The CDR3 bases are TGTGCCAGCAGGGGAGCGAATGGCTACACCTTC. This codes for CASRGANGYTF.

In its sample, this clonotype was seen many times. The chain joins TRBV2 to TRBJ2-1, with 11 bases fitting TRBD1. This CDR3 comprises 15 residues. The germline gives CDR1 SNHLY, CDR2 FYNNEI. The trim removed 7 bases at V and 7 bases at J, leaving 9 bases unmatched. The CDR3 region is CASTFEDRGRNEQFF. CDR3 DNA sequence: TGTGCCAGCACCTTTGAGGACAGGGGGCGGAATGAGCAGTTCTTC. The full variable domain, rest sourced from reference TRBV2 and TRBJ2-1, is EPEVTQTPSHQVTQMGQEVILRCVPISNHLYFYWYRQILGQKVEFLVSFYNNEISEKSEIFDDQFSVERPDGSNFTLKIRSTKLEDSAMYFCASTFEDRGRNEQFFGPGTRLTVL.

This clonotype was counted between two and nine times. This chain uses TRBV24-1 with TRBJ2-3, with D tentatively TRBD1 or TRBD2 (5 bases each). This CDR3 contains 15 residues. From germline, CDR1 is KGHDR and CDR2 SFDVKD. V shed 1 base and J shed 2 bases, with 9 bases lying between them. Here the CDR3 reads CATSDLGESTDTQYF. DNA for the CDR3: TGTGCCACCAGTGATTTAGGGGAGTCCACAGATACGCAGTATTTT.

In its sample, this clonotype was seen a few times. V usage is TRBV12-3 or TRBV12-4 and J usage is TRBJ2-3, with 7 bases that match TRBD1. CDR3 length: 15 residues. The V and J ends lost 5 bases and 3 bases, in that order; junction bases with no gene match: 8. The CDR3 protein is CASSQMGQTTDTQYF. The CDR3 bases are TGTGCCAGCAGTCAGATGGGACAGACAACAGATACGCAGTATTTT.

Many counts were recorded for this clonotype. The chain is built from TRBV29-1 and TRBJ2-1; 8 bases map to TRBD1. CDR1 SQVTM and CDR2 ANQGSEA come from the germline V gene. The CDR3 covers 12 residues. The J segment lost 9 bases and the V segment lost 6 bases, leaving 7 bases of the junction unmatched. CDR3 loop: CSVRQGAGEQFF. CDR3 in DNA: TGCAGCGTGAGGCAGGGGGCAGGTGAGCAGTTCTTC.

This clonotype was detected a few times. The rearrangement links TRBV20-1 to TRBJ2-3; 12 bases are shared with TRBD2. The V segment lost 5 bases and the J segment 0 bases; nucleotides outside the gene matches: 0. This CDR3 comprises 14 residues. Per germline, CDR1 DFQATT and CDR2 SNEGSKA (reference sequence). The CDR3 loop is CSALAGGSTDTQYF. CDR3 in DNA: TGCAGTGCTCTAGCGGGGGGGAGCACAGATACGCAGTATTTT.

The chain uses TRBV6-2 or TRBV6-3 and TRBJ2-5; D is uncertain. The CDR3 totals 11 residues. The germline V gene encodes CDR1 MNHEY and CDR2 SVGEGT. Trimming stripped 10 bases from V and 5 bases from J, with 11 bases between. The CDR3 loop is CATATGETQYF. The CDR3 DNA sequence: TGTGCCACAGCGACTGGGGAGACCCAGTACTTC.

This clonotype was counted at least ten times. J is TRBJ2-7 and V is TRBV12-3 or TRBV12-4; the match to TRBD1 covers 7 bases. This CDR3 has 14 residues. The V and J ends lost 6 bases and 2 bases, in that order; junction bases with no gene match: 7. Written as DNA, the CDR3 is TGTGCCAGCAGGCGTCAGGGGGTCACCTACGAGCAGTACGTC. Translating gives CASRRQGVTYEQYV.

This clonotype was seen only a few times. The chain recombines TRBV21-1 with TRBJ2-5; the D segment call TRBD1 is taken from the table without a DNA check. TRBV21-1 is classified as a pseudogene. The CDR3 runs 15 residues. As DNA, the CDR3 is TGTGCCAGCAGCAAAGGAGTCAGGGGCGGGGAGACCCAGTACTTC. Translation: CASSKGVRGGETQYF.

Many counts were recorded for this clonotype. The gene calls are TRBV20-1 and TRBJ2-3; D might be TRBD2 (7 bases). V was shortened by 6 bases and J by 6 bases, with 22 bases between the two germline ends. This CDR3 is 15 amino acids long. Germline V lookup: CDR1 DFQATT, CDR2 SNEGSKA (reference sequence). Here the CDR3 reads CSAEGGDRGRDTQYF. The CDR3 coding sequence is TGCAGTGCCGAGGGGGGGGACCGGGGGAGGGATACGCAGTATTTT.

This clonotype was counted at least ten times. The chain employs TRBV11-1 and TRBJ2-1; maybe TRBD2 (5 bases). This CDR3 comprises 18 residues. Trimming stripped 4 bases from V and 0 bases from J, with 19 bases between. The germline gives CDR1 SGHAT, CDR2 FQDESV (reference sequence). The CDR3 nucleotides read TGTGCCAGCAGCTCCCGGTGGTGGGTGGGGAGCTCCTACAATGAGCAGTTCTTC. The encoded protein is CASSSRWWVGSSYNEQFF.

This clonotype has just a few counts. The rearrangement joins TRBV12-3 or TRBV12-4 to TRBJ1-1; 7 nucleotides line up with TRBD1. This CDR3 has 13 amino acids. V gave up 3 bases and J gave up 7 bases; unmatched junction bases: 5. CDR3 region: CASSLGDRHEAFF. The CDR3, as DNA: TGTGCCAGCAGTTTGGGGGACAGACATGAAGCTTTCTTT.

This clonotype was observed at least ten times. This rearrangement joins TRBV20-1 to TRBJ1-4, with D tentatively TRBD1 (5 bases). The length of the CDR3 is 14 residues. Trimming stripped 3 bases from V and 11 bases from J, with 19 bases between. Germline V CDR1 and CDR2: DFQATT, SNEGSKA (reference sequence). CDR3 protein: CSASLGQPGKKLFF. The CDR3 DNA follows: TGCAGTGCTAGTCTAGGTCAGCCAGGGAAGAAACTGTTTTTT.

This clonotype was seen at least ten times. V gene TRBV25-1 combines with J gene TRBJ2-3; 12 bases match TRBD1. Trimming removed 4 bases from V and 4 bases from J; junction bases left unmatched: 6. Germline assignment: CDR1 MGHDK and CDR2 SYGVNS. The CDR3 length is 16 residues. The CDR3 DNA sequence: TGTGCCAGCAGTGCGCCGGGACAGGGGGCGGCAGATACGCAGTATTTT. This encodes CASSAPGQGAADTQYF.

The chain couples TRBV6-1 to TRBJ1-1; possibly TRBD1 for D (6 bases). V gave up 5 bases and J gave up 4 bases, with 14 bases separating them. The CDR3 spans 14 residues. The germline CDR1 and CDR2 sequences are MNHNS and SASEGT. The CDR3 here is CASSPGEYGTEAFF. The CDR3 region has the DNA TGTGCCAGCAGTCCAGGGGAGTACGGCACTGAAGCTTTCTTT.

This clonotype has only a few counts. This sequence joins TRBV20-1 and TRBJ2-7; D is unclear. Trimming left V 0 bases short and J 4 bases short, with 10 bases between. Germline V gene data show CDR1 as DFQATT and CDR2 as SNEGSKA (reference sequence). CDR3 length: 13 residues. The CDR3 sequence is CSARDVGVYEQYV. In DNA, the CDR3 is TGCAGTGCTAGAGATGTTGGGGTTTACGAGCAGTACGTC.

This clonotype was detected many times. The chain employs TRBV12-3 or TRBV12-4 and TRBJ2-5; TRBD1 agrees at 10 bases. V shed 4 bases, J shed 5 bases, and the junction held 10 bases outside the gene matches. This CDR3 spans 16 amino acids. This chain's CDR3 is CASSSADRGLGETQYF. In nucleotides, the CDR3 is TGTGCCAGCAGTTCCGCCGACAGGGGGCTGGGGGAGACCCAGTACTTC.

This clonotype was seen more than once but under ten times. This chain links TRBV7-3 with TRBJ2-7; D gene uncertain. Per germline, CDR1 SGHTA and CDR2 FQGTGA. CDR3 length: 12 amino acids. Trimming cost V 5 bases and J 6 bases, with 11 bases left between them. DNA for the CDR3: TGTGCCAGCAGCCCCCGTCCCGGCGAGCAGTACTTC. Amino acid sequence: CASSPRPGEQYF.

The chain has TRBV27 and TRBJ2-3; TRBD2 matches 11 bases. The CDR3 has 18 amino acids. The junction had 13 bases not matched to a gene; V was cut back by 6 bases and J by 2 bases. The germline V gene has CDR1 MNHEY and CDR2 SMNVEV (reference sequence). The CDR3 coding sequence is TGTGCCAGCAGCACGACTAGCGGGGCGGGTGGGCACACAGATACGCAGTATTTT. Encoded protein: CASSTTSGAGGHTDTQYF.

This clonotype appeared many times. This rearrangement joins TRBV7-6 to TRBJ2-1, with D perhaps TRBD2 (6 bases). The CDR3 totals 15 residues. The germline CDR1 and CDR2 sequences are SGHVS and FNYEAQ. Deletions cut 5 bases from V and 2 bases from J, with 13 bases between. CDR3 residues: CASSLGAGPYNEQFF. The DNA for the CDR3 is TGTGCCAGCAGCCTAGGGGCGGGGCCCTACAATGAGCAGTTCTTC.

This clonotype was detected only a few times. The V call is TRBV7-2, the J call TRBJ2-3, with D unresolved. The CDR3 runs 14 residues. V gave up 7 bases and J gave up 8 bases, with 19 bases separating them. Per germline, CDR1 SGHTA and CDR2 FQGNSA. CDR3 amino acids: CASTAWQEPSTQYF. The DNA for the CDR3 is TGTGCCAGCACCGCGTGGCAGGAGCCGAGTACGCAGTATTTT. The full variable domain, its missing parts supplied by reference TRBV7-2 and TRBJ2-3, is GAGVSQSPSNKVTEKGKDVELRCDPISGHTALYWYRQSLGQGLEFLIYFQGNSAPDKSGLPSDRFSAERTGGSVSTLTIQRTQQEDSAVYLCASTAWQEPSTQYFGPGTRLTVL.

V is TRBV4-2 and J is TRBJ2-1; the match to TRBD2 covers 11 bases. Germline V gene lookup returns CDR1 LGHNA and CDR2 YNFKEQ. The CDR3 has 16 residues. The V and J ends lost 4 bases and 8 bases, in that order; junction bases with no gene match: 10. The CDR3 protein is CASSLKISGGADEQFF. The DNA of the CDR3 is TGTGCCAGCAGCCTAAAGATTAGCGGGGGGGCGGATGAGCAGTTCTTC.

Ten or more counts support this clonotype. This sequence joins TRBV20-1 and TRBJ1-5, with 8 bases that match TRBD1. The trim removed 3 bases at V and 0 bases at J, leaving 10 bases unmatched. The CDR3 length is 17 residues. CDR1 and CDR2 (germline): DFQATT, SNEGSKA (reference sequence). The CDR3 here is CSASGTGIFVSNQPQHF. CDR3 coding DNA: TGCAGTGCTAGTGGGACAGGTATATTCGTTAGCAATCAGCCCCAGCATTTT.

The genes are TRBV20-1 and TRBJ2-2; the D call may be TRBD1 or TRBD2 (6 bases each). CDR3 length: 14 amino acids. Per the germline V gene, CDR1 is DFQATT and CDR2 is SNEGSKA (reference sequence). V shed 2 bases and J shed 3 bases, with 10 bases lying between them. The CDR3 loop is CSARKGGDTGELFF. CDR3 DNA sequence: TGCAGTGCTAGAAAGGGGGGCGACACCGGGGAGCTGTTTTTT.

This clonotype has ten or more counts. The rearrangement joins TRBV29-1 to TRBJ2-4; 11 positions match TRBD1. The CDR3 extends over 15 amino acids. V dropped 1 base and J dropped 8; count of bases not matched to a gene: 7. The germline gives CDR1 SQVTM, CDR2 ANQGSEA. The CDR3 sequence: CSVEAAGQGVDIQYF. CDR3 coding DNA: TGCAGCGTTGAAGCCGCGGGACAGGGGGTGGACATTCAGTACTTC.

V is TRBV29-1 and J is TRBJ2-5, with D unclear. Germline V gives CDR1 SQVTM, CDR2 ANQGSEA. This CDR3 contains 12 residues. Trimming shortened V by 3 bases and J by 1 base, and 6 bases separated the two germline ends. CDR3 DNA: TGCAGCGTTGATTGGTTCCAAGAGACCCAGTACTTC. It codes for CSVDWFQETQYF.

This clonotype was detected many times. This chain uses TRBV5-1 with TRBJ2-1; D remains ambiguous. Per the germline V gene, CDR1 is SGHRS and CDR2 is YFSETQ. The CDR3 totals 21 residues. Trimming left V 0 bases short and J 0 bases short, with 25 bases between. The CDR3 protein is CASSLAQGQVGNTGSYNEQFF. CDR3 bases: TGCGCCAGCAGCTTGGCCCAAGGGCAGGTCGGCAACACGGGCTCCTACAATGAGCAGTTCTTC.